The T cell receptor (beta chain) under discussion was sequenced for a study of tumor-infiltrating lymphocytes in primary liver carcinoma. The sample holds many counts of this clonotype. Looked up from germline, CDR1 is SQVTM and CDR2 is ANQGSEA. This CDR3 is built from 11 residues. Trimming cost V 4 bases and J 8 bases, with 11 bases left between them. Production of TCR beta cDNA used around 460 ng total RNA together with a constant-region primer. For TCR beta, libraries were produced by three nested multiplex PCR rounds using slightly modified ARM-PCR. Running 10 cycles apiece, the first two PCR rounds relied on TRBV1-TRBV30 forward primers together with a C-beta reverse primer. TCRdb itself ran the multiplex PCR reads through MiXCR, one entry per CDR3 protein. The table lists about 180,000 distinct CDR3 sequences, roughly 60% of them singletons. Germline DNA was also extracted, and blood RNA derived from unsorted whole blood.

This sequence originates from a man between 35 and 55 years old with primary liver carcinoma and hepatitis B virus infection. Sequencing used peripheral blood. The chain is built from TRBV29-1 and TRBJ1-2; D is ambiguous. The CDR3 bases are TGCAGCGTTGCGATAGGAGGCGGCTACACCTTC. It encodes CSVAIGGGYTF. Based on the CDR3 plus reference TRBV29-1 and TRBJ1-2, the full variable domain is SAVISQKPSRDICQRGTSLTIQCQVDSQVTMMFWYRQQPGQSLTLIATANQGSEATYESGFVIDKFPISRPNLTFSTLTVSNMSPEDSSIYLCSVAIGGGYTFGSGTRLTVV.